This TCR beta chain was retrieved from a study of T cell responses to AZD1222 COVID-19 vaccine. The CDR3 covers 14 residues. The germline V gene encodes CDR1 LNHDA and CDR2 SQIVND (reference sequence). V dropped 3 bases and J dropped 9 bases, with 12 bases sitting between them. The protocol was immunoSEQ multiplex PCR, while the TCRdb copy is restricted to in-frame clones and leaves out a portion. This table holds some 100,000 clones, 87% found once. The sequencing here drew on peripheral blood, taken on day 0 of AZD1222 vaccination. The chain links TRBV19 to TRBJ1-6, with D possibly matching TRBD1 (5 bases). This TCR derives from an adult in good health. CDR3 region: CASSIVDRSSPLHF. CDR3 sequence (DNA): TGTGCCAGTAGTATTGTTGACAGAAGTTCACCCCTCCACTTT.